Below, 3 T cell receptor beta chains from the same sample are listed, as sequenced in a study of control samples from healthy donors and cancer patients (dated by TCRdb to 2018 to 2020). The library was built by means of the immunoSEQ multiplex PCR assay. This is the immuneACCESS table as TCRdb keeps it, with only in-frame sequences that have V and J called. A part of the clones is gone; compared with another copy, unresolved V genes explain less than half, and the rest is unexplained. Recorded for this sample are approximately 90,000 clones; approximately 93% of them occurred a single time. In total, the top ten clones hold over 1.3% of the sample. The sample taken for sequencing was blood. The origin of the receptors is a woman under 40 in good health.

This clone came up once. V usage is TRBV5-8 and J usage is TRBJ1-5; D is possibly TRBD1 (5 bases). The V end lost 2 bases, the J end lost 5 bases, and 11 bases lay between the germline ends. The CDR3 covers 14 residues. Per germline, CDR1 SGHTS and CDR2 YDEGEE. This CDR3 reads CASSLTGGDQPQHF. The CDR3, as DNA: TGTGCCAGCAGCTTAACGGGAGGGGATCAGCCCCAGCATTTT.

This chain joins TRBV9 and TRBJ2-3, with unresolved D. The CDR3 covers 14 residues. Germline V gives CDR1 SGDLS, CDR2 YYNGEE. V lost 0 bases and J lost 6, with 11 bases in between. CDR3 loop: CASSVGGTSDTQYF. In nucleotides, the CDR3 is TGTGCCAGCAGCGTAGGCGGAACTTCGGATACGCAGTATTTT. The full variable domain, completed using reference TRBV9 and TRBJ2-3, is DSGVTQTPKHLITATGQRVTLRCSPRSGDLSVYWYQQSLDQGLQFLIQYYNGEERAKGNILERFSAQQFPDLHSELNLSSLELGDSALYFCASSVGGTSDTQYFGPGTRLTVL.

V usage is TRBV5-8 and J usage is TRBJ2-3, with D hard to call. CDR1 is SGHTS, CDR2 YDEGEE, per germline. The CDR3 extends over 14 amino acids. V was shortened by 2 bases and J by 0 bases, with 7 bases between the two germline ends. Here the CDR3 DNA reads TGTGCCAGCAGCTTAAGCCCTAGCACAGATACGCAGTATTTT. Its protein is CASSLSPSTDTQYF.